This entry features one T cell receptor beta chain sequence. Its antigen is currently not known. The sample holds no much larger clone one base away, and base qualities are not on file. Spanning cysteine to phenylalanine, the CDR3 consists of 14 amino acids. Only the CDR3 part of the read is kept: 42 bases, read in frame from the first base. Sequences SGHTA (CDR1) and FQGNSA (CDR2) are obtained from the germline V gene. V is cut by 1 base and J by 9 bases, and the space between the germline ends is 10 bases. Collaborating institutions collected whole blood in K2EDTA tubes following their own protocols. For TCRbeta analysis, collaborators shipped samples in one of three forms: frozen whole blood, isolated PBMCs, or DNA extracted from either of those sample types. TCRbeta CDR3 regions were amplified from genomic DNA using the immunoSEQ Assay, a bias-controlled multiplex PCR. The source study handled its data this way. Within the assay, amplification of reference gene primers was used to estimate how many nucleated cells each sample contained. Sequence reads were collapsed and filtered to measure the absolute abundance of every unique TCRbeta CDR3 rearrangement. Productive Simpson clonality was computed per sample as the square root of Simpson's diversity index over productive rearrangements. The clones in this table, taken by TCRdb from immuneACCESS, are in-frame only. Not every clone is retained; where verified, under half of the shortfall comes from an unresolved V gene, and the cause of the rest is unknown. V and J calls and clone size come straight from that table; D and trimming were deduced from the DNA. The sample table shows 90,000 to 150,000 clones, and 85% are seen once. The top ten clonotypes cover under 13% of the sample.

This sample is part of a study of blood T cell repertoires in COVID-19 (dated by TCRdb to 2020 to 2022). Study-level background: The collaborator samples originated in the United States, Italy and Spain and spanned the acute and convalescent phases of COVID-19. Sample metadata almost always included a de-identified subject ID, COVID-19 status, age in years and sex. The samples were drawn from the first 160 participants of the ongoing ImmuneRACE study and from over a thousand subjects provided by 6 global collaborators. The material from the prospective study consisted of cDNA or gDNA derived from T cells, B-cell-depleted T cells, or PBMCs. The repertoires were made available in a free public database intended to serve as a resource for research on the immune response to SARS-CoV-2. The dataset comprised deeply sampled blood TCRbeta repertoires from subjects exposed to, actively infected with, or recovered from COVID-19. Where available, HLA class I and class II types were obtained from metadata supplied by the sample provider rather than from assay-based typing.

The full study reports these points: The amount of clinical and demographic metadata varied by source and participant and was provided uncurated.

The sequence is built from TRBV7-2 and TRBJ1-6; TRBD1 is perhaps the D gene, given 5 matching bases. Material for sequencing was peripheral blood. The source of this sequence is an older man with acute or convalescent COVID-19. CDR3 protein: CASSLGFGGSPLHF. The bases read TGTGCCAGCAGCTTAGGCTTCGGGGGTTCACCCCTCCACTTT.